The clone carrying this TCR beta chain was detected only a few times. These data belong to a study of blood T cell repertoires in COVID-19. As for the study in general: Samples of COVID-19 (acute and convalescent) were obtained from the United States, Italy and Spain.

Some clones are missing from TCRdb's copy, which holds only in-frame ones; the method was immunoSEQ multiplex PCR. The repertoire has about 300,000 clones, about nine tenths of them found once; the top ten carry 2.9%. Participants' reported clinical history set cohort assignment. There are 16 residues in the CDR3. The V gene's germline CDR1 is PRHDT and CDR2 FYEKMQ (reference sequence). The V segment lost 3 bases and the J segment 2 bases; nucleotides outside the gene matches: 4. The sequence derives from a woman in her fifties or sixties who had been exposed to COVID-19. The chain is built from TRBV13 and TRBJ1-6; 7 bases line up with TRBD1. The sample consisted of PBMCs or T cells enriched from blood (not recorded which). The CDR3 is CASSLGQGAYNSPLHF. The CDR3 DNA sequence: TGTGCCAGCAGCTTGGGTCAGGGGGCCTATAATTCACCCCTCCACTTT.